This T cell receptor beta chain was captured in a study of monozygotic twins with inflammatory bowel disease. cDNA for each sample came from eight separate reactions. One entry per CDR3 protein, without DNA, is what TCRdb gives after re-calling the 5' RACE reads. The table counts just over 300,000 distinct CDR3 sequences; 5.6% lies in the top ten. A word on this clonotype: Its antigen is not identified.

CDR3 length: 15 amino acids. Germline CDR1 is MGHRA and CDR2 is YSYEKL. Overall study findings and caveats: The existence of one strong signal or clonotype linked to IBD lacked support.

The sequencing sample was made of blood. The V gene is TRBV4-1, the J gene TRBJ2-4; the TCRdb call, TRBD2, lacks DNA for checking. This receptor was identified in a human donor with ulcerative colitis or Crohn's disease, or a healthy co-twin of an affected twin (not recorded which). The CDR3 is CASSQEDSRSDIQYF.